What follows are 11 T cell receptor beta chains derived from one specimen sequenced in a study of T cell changes during pregnancy in multiple sclerosis. Sequencing was performed with immunoSEQ multiplex PCR; in TCRdb, only in-frame clones are kept and a portion is missing. This sample has under 85,000 clones; about 90% occur once, and the top ten carry 8% to 9.5%. This material consisted of peripheral blood, taken after pregnancy. All receptors come from a female donor in good health, enrolled as a control in a pregnancy study.

The chain joins TRBV6-5 to TRBJ1-1, with a possible D match to TRBD1 (6 bases). CDR1 MNHEY and CDR2 SVGAGI come from the germline V gene. The CDR3 is 15 residues long. V lost 3 bases, J lost 1 base, and 12 bases lay in between. The CDR3 loop reads CASSYTQGSNTEAFF. DNA of the CDR3: TGTGCCAGCAGTTATACTCAGGGGTCGAACACTGAAGCTTTCTTT.

The gene calls are TRBV5-4 and TRBJ1-5; D is undetermined. This CDR3 region has 15 residues. V lost 1 base and J 3 bases, leaving 11 bases between the germline ends. Germline V gene sequence: CDR1 SGHNT, CDR2 YYREEE (reference sequence). The CDR3 spells CASSLRPGSNQPQHF. The CDR3 DNA reads TGTGCCAGCAGCTTGAGGCCGGGTTCCAATCAGCCCCAGCATTTT.

The chain has TRBV6-5 and TRBJ1-2; D is perhaps TRBD1 (6 bases). The CDR3 has 13 amino acids. Trimming pared 6 bases from V and 8 bases from J, leaving 16 bases between. Germline CDR1 MNHEY, CDR2 SVGAGI. The CDR3 loop is CASSRGQFYGYTF. The CDR3 DNA is TGTGCCAGCAGCCGCGGACAGTTCTACGGCTACACCTTC.

The rearrangement uses TRBV10-1 and TRBJ2-7; 7 bases are a match to TRBD2. J lost 4 bases, V lost 0 bases, and 3 bases had no gene match. CDR1 and CDR2 from the germline V gene are WNHNN and SYGVQD (reference sequence). This CDR3 has 14 residues. CDR3 loop: CASSESGEGYEQYF. The CDR3 bases are TGCGCCAGCAGTGAGTCAGGGGAGGGGTACGAGCAGTACTTC.

Remarks on this clone: Because the CDR3 is missing its conserved closing phenylalanine or tryptophan, this is likely a read error. This chain connects TRBV5-6 to TRBJ1-5; a possible D gene is TRBD1 (5 bases). Trimming took 1 base from V and 1 from J, leaving 9 bases between them. The germline V gene has CDR1 SGHDT and CDR2 YYEEEE. CDR3 length equals 15 residues. CDR3 sequence reads: CASSLQGRSNQPQHL. The CDR3, as DNA: TGTGCCAGCAGCTTGCAGGGCAGGAGCAATCAGCCCCAGCATCTT.

This clone appeared once. The CDR3: CASSFPFSYNEQFF. CDR3 sequence (DNA): TGTGCCAGCAGCTTCCCTTTCTCCTACAATGAGCAGTTCTTC. The genes are TRBV7-8 and TRBJ2-1; D not certain. The ends were cut back, 3 bases at V and 0 bases at J, with 6 bases in the middle. The CDR3 has 14 residues. CDR1 and CDR2 (germline): SGHVS, FQNEAQ. Complete variable domain (other parts from reference TRBV7-8 and TRBJ2-1): GAGVSQSPRYKVAKRGQDVALRCDPISGHVSLFWYQQALGQGPEFLTYFQNEAQLDKSGLPSDRFFAERPEGSVSTLKIQRTQQEDSAVYLCASSFPFSYNEQFFGPGTRLTVL.

J is TRBJ2-1 and V is TRBV5-1; TRBD2 aligns across 9 bases. Germline assignment: CDR1 SGHRS and CDR2 YFSETQ. V shed 4 bases, J shed 2 bases, and the junction held 10 bases outside the gene matches. This CDR3 comprises 17 residues. Here the CDR3 DNA reads TGCGCCAGCAGCCCCGGTCTAGCGGGACTACCCTACAATGAGCAGTTCTTC. It specifies CASSPGLAGLPYNEQFF.

The chain has TRBV6-4 and TRBJ2-3; 9 nucleotides align to TRBD2. The germline CDR1 and CDR2 sequences are MRHNA and SNTAGT. The CDR3 consists of 15 residues. With V trimmed by 2 bases and J by 2 bases, 2 bases remained unmatched. CDR3 coding DNA: TGTGCCAGCAGTGACATAGCGGGGGCCACAGATACGCAGTATTTT. This sequence encodes CASSDIAGATDTQYF.

Here the CDR3 reads CASSVAGKTGLGQDTQYF. As DNA, the CDR3 is TGTGCCAGCAGCGTAGCGGGGAAGACAGGGTTGGGGCAAGATACGCAGTATTTT. The V and J genes are TRBV9 and TRBJ2-3; 7 bases map to TRBD1. The V gene's germline CDR1 is SGDLS and CDR2 YYNGEE. This CDR3 has 18 residues. Trimming removed 0 bases from V and 5 bases from J; junction bases left unmatched: 15.

This rearrangement joins TRBV27 to TRBJ1-2; weak D call: TRBD1 (5 bases). The CDR3 consists of 14 residues. Germline CDR1 is MNHEY and CDR2 is SMNVEV (reference sequence). V gave up 5 bases and J gave up 6 bases, with 16 bases separating them. The CDR3 protein is CASSPLTASHGYTF. Here the CDR3 DNA reads TGTGCCAGCAGTCCCCTGACAGCAAGCCATGGCTACACCTTC.

The J gene is TRBJ2-3, the V gene TRBV4-1, with D possibly being TRBD2 (6 bases). The CDR3 has 19 amino acids. Trimming pared 0 bases from V and 6 bases from J, leaving 25 bases between. CDR1 is MGHRA, CDR2 YSYEKL, per germline. The CDR3 region is CASSQDNQGSGTFTDTQYF. The CDR3, as DNA: TGCGCCAGCAGCCAAGATAACCAGGGTAGCGGAACGTTCACCGATACGCAGTATTTT.